These 25 T cell receptor beta chains were all obtained from the same sample, sequenced in a study of OX40 agonist ivuxolimab in advanced cancers. Repertoires were generated with immunoSEQ multiplex PCR, while TCRdb's copy carries only in-frame clones and drops some. The top ten clones hold around an eighth of a sample with 65,000 or so clones, 80% to 95% of them seen once. The material sequenced was CD4+ or CD8+ T cells sorted from blood, taken in a trial of the OX40 agonist ivuxolimab. The receptor set was obtained from an adult with an advanced solid tumor such as melanoma, head and neck, liver or kidney cancer.

The J gene is TRBJ1-2, the V gene TRBV29-1; D unresolved. From germline, CDR1 is SQVTM and CDR2 ANQGSEA. The CDR3 consists of 15 residues. The V end was cut by 3 bases, the J end by 4 bases, with 18 bases between. CDR3 bases: TGCAGCGTTGAGGTACAACAGCGACTGGGCTATGGCTACACCTTC. As protein: CSVEVQQRLGYGYTF.

The chain carries TRBV11-3 and TRBJ2-1, with D tentatively TRBD2 (6 bases). The germline V gene has CDR1 SGHNT and CDR2 YENEEA. This CDR3 is built from 16 residues. Trimming took 0 bases from V and 7 from J, leaving 16 bases between them. The CDR3 region has the DNA TGTGCCAGCAGCTTAGATAGGGCGGGGTGGGGTAATGAGCAGTTCTTC. Encoded protein: CASSLDRAGWGNEQFF.

A few counts support this clone. The rearrangement links TRBV7-8 to TRBJ1-4; no clear D gene. The CDR3 loop spans 16 amino acids. The germline V and J ends were trimmed by 6 bases and 7 bases, with 21 bases remaining between them. Germline lookup yields CDR1 SGHVS and CDR2 FQNEAQ. In DNA, the CDR3 is TGTGCCAGCAGTCGTTACGAGCTAGTTCGGAGTGAAAAACTGTTTTTT. Residues: CASSRYELVRSEKLFF.

The chain uses TRBV7-9 and TRBJ1-1; D may be TRBD1 (5 bases). CDR1 is SEHNR and CDR2 is FQNEAQ in the germline V gene (reference sequence). The CDR3 consists of 14 residues. V lost 1 base, J lost 3 bases, and 9 bases lay in between. The CDR3 nucleotides read TGTGCCAGCAGCTTAGGGATAGGGGACACTGAAGCTTTCTTT. Translated, it gives CASSLGIGDTEAFF. The whole variable domain, remainder taken from reference TRBV7-9 and TRBJ1-1, is DTGVSQNPRHKITKRGQNVTFRCDPISEHNRLYWYRQTLGQGPEFLTYFQNEAQLEKSRLLSDRFSAERPKGSFSTLEIQRTEQGDSAMYLCASSLGIGDTEAFFGQGTRLTVV.

This rearrangement joins TRBV19 to TRBJ1-4, with a tentative D call TRBD1 (6 bases). The V end was cut by 1 base, the J end by 17 bases, with 17 bases between. Germline loops: CDR1 LNHDA, CDR2 SQIVND (reference sequence). CDR3 length: 13 amino acids. CDR3 nucleotides: TGTGCCAGTAGTATAGGTGTCGCCGGACAGCCTTTTTTT. This gives the protein CASSIGVAGQPFF.

The chain carries TRBV27 and TRBJ2-6; 10 bases map to TRBD2. Germline CDR1 reads MNHEY; CDR2 reads SMNVEV (reference sequence). V trimming: 4 bases; J trimming: 1 base; junction bases outside the gene matches: 7. The CDR3 contains 18 residues. DNA of the CDR3: TGTGCCAGCAGTTCAGCGGGGGGGCCCTATTCTGGGGCCAACGTCCTGACTTTC. It translates to CASSSAGGPYSGANVLTF.

The chain joins TRBV10-2 to TRBJ2-1, with 15 bases lining up with TRBD2. V gave up 0 bases and J gave up 10 bases; unmatched junction bases: 4. The V gene's germline CDR1 is WSHSY and CDR2 SAAADI. The CDR3 length is 16 residues. This CDR3 is CASSESGGLAGGEQFF. The CDR3 DNA is TGCGCCAGCAGTGAGTCGGGGGGACTAGCGGGGGGAGAGCAGTTCTTC.

The V and J genes are TRBV29-1 and TRBJ2-1; D may correspond to TRBD1 or TRBD2 (6 bases each). Germline CDR1 reads SQVTM; CDR2 reads ANQGSEA. Between the trimmed V and J ends, which lost 3 bases and 4 bases, there was a span of 10 bases. The CDR3 sequence is 13 residues long. The CDR3 spells CSVDGGLYNEQFF. The CDR3 region has the DNA TGCAGCGTTGACGGGGGCCTATACAATGAGCAGTTCTTC.

The chain's CDR3 is CASSQDGEQGYEQYF. CDR3 nucleotides: TGCGCCAGCAGCCAAGATGGGGAACAGGGGTACGAGCAGTACTTC. The chain has TRBV4-1 and TRBJ2-7, with TRBD1 identical over 7 bases. J was trimmed by 4 bases and V by 0 bases; bases with no gene match: 6. Germline loops: CDR1 MGHRA, CDR2 YSYEKL. The CDR3 length is 15 residues.

V is TRBV6-5 and J is TRBJ1-4; 8 bases are shared with TRBD1. The CDR3 consists of 16 residues. The germline V gene encodes CDR1 MNHEY and CDR2 SVGAGI. With 1 base clipped from V and 2 bases from J, the junction kept 3 bases outside the gene matches. CDR3 amino acids: CASSYFQGATNEKLFF. The CDR3 DNA follows: TGTGCCAGCAGTTACTTCCAGGGGGCCACTAATGAAAAACTGTTTTTT.

The chain uses TRBV9 and TRBJ2-2, with 12 bases that match TRBD1. The germline V gene has CDR1 SGDLS and CDR2 YYNGEE. This CDR3 is 17 amino acids long. V lost 0 bases and J lost 3; bases outside the gene matches: 3. For the CDR3, the DNA is TGTGCCAGCAGCGTAGCCAGGGACAGGGGGCACACCGGGGAGCTGTTTTTT. This encodes CASSVARDRGHTGELFF.

The chain joins TRBV19 to TRBJ2-2; 8 positions match TRBD1. The V gene end was trimmed by 3 bases and the J gene end by 6 bases; junction bases not matched to a gene: 6. The CDR3 sequence is 15 residues long. In germline, CDR1 is LNHDA, CDR2 SQIVND (reference sequence). CDR3 DNA sequence: TGTGCCAGTAGTATGGGTCCGACAGGGGCCGGGGAGCTGTTTTTT. This encodes CASSMGPTGAGELFF.

This chain connects TRBV6-6 to TRBJ2-1; possibly TRBD1 for D (6 bases). Deletions cut 2 bases from V and 0 bases from J, with 8 bases between. Germline CDR1 reads MNHNY; CDR2 reads SVGAGI (reference sequence). The length of the CDR3 is 15 residues. CDR3 in DNA: TGTGCCAGCAGTTACGGGACAAGCTCCTACAATGAGCAGTTCTTC. It is translated as CASSYGTSSYNEQFF.

The genes are TRBV4-1 and TRBJ2-1; 10 nucleotides align to TRBD2. CDR1 MGHRA and CDR2 YSYEKL come from the germline V gene. J lost 0 bases, V lost 4 bases, and 6 bases had no gene match. The CDR3 runs to 17 residues. CDR3 amino acids: CASSLLVAGGSYNEQFF. CDR3 DNA: TGCGCCAGCAGCCTATTAGTAGCGGGGGGCTCCTACAATGAGCAGTTCTTC.

The CDR3 sequence: CASSAASAYEQYF. The CDR3, as DNA: TGTGCCAGCAGTGCGGCGTCCGCCTACGAGCAGTACTTC. The V and J genes are TRBV2 and TRBJ2-7; D remains ambiguous. V lost 4 bases and J lost 2, with 9 bases in between. Germline V gene data show CDR1 as SNHLY and CDR2 as FYNNEI. The CDR3 loop spans 13 amino acids.

The chain has TRBV7-9 and TRBJ2-3; TRBD2 aligns across 13 bases. The CDR3 has 14 residues. Looked up from germline, CDR1 is SEHNR and CDR2 is FQNEAQ (reference sequence). J lost 3 bases, V lost 8 bases, and 2 bases had no gene match. The CDR3 nucleotides are TGTGCCAGCGAGACTAGCGGGGGGACAGATACGCAGTATTTT. Translated, it gives CASETSGGTDTQYF.

This clone came up a few times. This chain joins TRBV6-9 and TRBJ2-5, with 10 nucleotides matching TRBD1. Germline CDR1 and CDR2: MNHGY and SVAAGI. CDR3 length: 15 amino acids. With V trimmed by 5 bases and J by 5 bases, 8 bases remained unmatched. CDR3 sequence reads: CASSEATGGAETQYF. The CDR3 DNA sequence: TGTGCCAGCAGTGAAGCGACAGGGGGCGCGGAGACCCAGTACTTC.

This chain connects TRBV18 to TRBJ2-1; 7 bases are shared with TRBD2. The CDR3 is 16 residues long. The V gene's germline CDR1 is KGHSH and CDR2 LQKENI. J lost 5 bases, V lost 0 bases, and 7 bases had no gene match. Here the CDR3 reads CASSPPVTSSHNEQFF. The CDR3 DNA follows: TGTGCCAGCTCACCACCGGTGACTAGCAGCCACAATGAGCAGTTCTTC.

The chain employs TRBV6-6 and TRBJ1-2, with D unclear. With 0 bases removed from V and 3 bases from J, the gap between germline ends came to 14 bases. The CDR3 spans 16 residues. Looked up from germline, CDR1 is MNHNY and CDR2 is SVGAGI (reference sequence). The CDR3 DNA reads as TGTGCCAGCAGTTACTCGATTAGGGAGGTCGACTATGGCTACACCTTC. Protein: CASSYSIREVDYGYTF.

The chain is built from TRBV5-1 and TRBJ2-7; TRBD2 is a possible D gene (5 bases). Trimming took off 0 bases at V and 5 bases at J, with 15 bases between the two ends. From germline, CDR1 is SGHRS and CDR2 YFSETQ. The CDR3 is made up of 15 amino acids. In DNA, the CDR3 is TGCGCCAGCAGCTTGGCAGCCCCGGGGATCCACGAGCAGTACTTC. It translates to CASSLAAPGIHEQYF. Together with reference TRBV5-1 and TRBJ2-7, the CDR3 gives the full variable domain: KAGVTQTPRYLIKTRGQQVTLSCSPISGHRSVSWYQQTPGQGLQFLFEYFSETQRNKGNFPGRFSGRQFSNSRSEMNVSTLELGDSALYLCASSLAAPGIHEQYFGPGTRLTVT.

The count of this clone is one. This chain links TRBV7-9 with TRBJ2-1, with 12 bases that match TRBD2. The junction had 1 base not matched to a gene; V was cut back by 1 base and J by 3 bases. The length of the CDR3 is 16 residues. Per the germline V gene, CDR1 is SEHNR and CDR2 is FQNEAQ (reference sequence). The CDR3 is CASSLGTSGVYNEQFF. CDR3 sequence (DNA): TGTGCCAGCAGCTTAGGGACTAGCGGGGTCTACAATGAGCAGTTCTTC.

This rearrangement joins TRBV29-1 to TRBJ2-1, with 11 positions matching TRBD2. J was trimmed by 10 bases and V by 4 bases; bases with no gene match: 21. Germline V gene lookup returns CDR1 SQVTM and CDR2 ANQGSEA. The CDR3 runs 18 residues. The CDR3 DNA reads as TGCAGCGTTGGGAAAACAACGGGACTAGCGGCACTCGTGGGCGAGCAGTTCTTC. Residues: CSVGKTTGLAALVGEQFF.

The J gene is TRBJ2-7, the V gene TRBV6-5, with a possible D match to TRBD2 (5 bases). V lost 4 bases and J 4 bases, leaving 17 bases between the germline ends. Germline CDR1 MNHEY, CDR2 SVGAGI. The CDR3 consists of 15 residues. This CDR3 reads CASSWPFGDWYEQYF. The CDR3 DNA follows: TGTGCCAGCAGTTGGCCCTTCGGGGATTGGTACGAGCAGTACTTC.

This sequence joins TRBV29-1 and TRBJ2-2, with no clear D. Trimming shortened V by 0 bases and J by 4 bases, and 6 bases separated the two germline ends. The CDR3 sequence is 13 residues long. Germline V gene sequence: CDR1 SQVTM, CDR2 ANQGSEA. The CDR3 bases are TGCAGCGTTGAAGATCCGAGCACCGGGGAGCTGTTTTTT. Its translation is CSVEDPSTGELFF.

The rearrangement links TRBV11-2 to TRBJ2-2; D is unclear. CDR1 SGHAT and CDR2 FQNNGV come from the germline V gene. The CDR3 extends over 14 amino acids. The germline V and J ends were trimmed by 1 base and 6 bases, with 9 bases remaining between them. CDR3 nucleotides: TGTGCCAGCAGCTTAGGCGCGCCAGCCGGGGAGCTGTTTTTT. Translating it yields CASSLGAPAGELFF.